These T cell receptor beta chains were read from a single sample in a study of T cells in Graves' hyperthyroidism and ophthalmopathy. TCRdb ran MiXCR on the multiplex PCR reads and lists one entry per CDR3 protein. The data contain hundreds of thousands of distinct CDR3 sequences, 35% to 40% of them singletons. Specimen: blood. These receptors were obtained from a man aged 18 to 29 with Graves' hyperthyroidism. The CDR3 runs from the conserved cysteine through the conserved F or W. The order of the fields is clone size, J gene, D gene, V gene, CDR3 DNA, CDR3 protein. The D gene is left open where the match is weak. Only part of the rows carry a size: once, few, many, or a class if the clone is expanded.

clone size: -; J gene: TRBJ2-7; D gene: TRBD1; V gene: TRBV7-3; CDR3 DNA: TGTGCCAGCAGCCCCGGGACAGGGATGCCCTACGAGCAGTACTTC; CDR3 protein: CASSPGTGMPYEQYF
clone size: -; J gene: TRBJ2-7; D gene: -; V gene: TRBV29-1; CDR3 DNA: TGCAGCGCGGTTACACAGGGTTGGAGGGAGCAGTACTTC; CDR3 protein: CSAVTQGWREQYF
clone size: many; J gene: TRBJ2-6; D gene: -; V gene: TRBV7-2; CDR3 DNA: TGTGCCAGCAGCTTAGAACTAGCTACCGGGGCCAACGTCCTGACTTTC; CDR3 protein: CASSLELATGANVLTF
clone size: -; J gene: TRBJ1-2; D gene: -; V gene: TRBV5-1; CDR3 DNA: TGCGCCAGCAGTTGGGACGGACGATATGGCTACACCTTC; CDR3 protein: CASSWDGRYGYTF
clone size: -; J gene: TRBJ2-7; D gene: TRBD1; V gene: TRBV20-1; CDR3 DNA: TGCAGTGCGGTCCCGGGACAGGGCGAGCAGTACTTC; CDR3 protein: CSAVPGQGEQYF
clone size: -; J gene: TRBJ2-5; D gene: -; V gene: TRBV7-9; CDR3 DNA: TGTGCCAGCAGCTCGAGAGGTTCCGGTGAGACCCAGTACTTC; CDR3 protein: CASSSRGSGETQYF
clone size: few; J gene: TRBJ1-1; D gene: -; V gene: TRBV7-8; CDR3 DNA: TGTGCCAGCAGCTTAATCGTGGAGGAAGCTTTCTTT; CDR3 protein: CASSLIVEEAFF
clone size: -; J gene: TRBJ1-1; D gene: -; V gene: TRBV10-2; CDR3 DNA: TGCGCCAGCAGTCGGGGGCAGTTCGCTTTCTTT; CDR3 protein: CASSRGQFAFF
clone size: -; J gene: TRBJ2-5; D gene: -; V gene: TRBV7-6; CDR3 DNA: TGTGCCAGCAGCTTACCGCTACATGGACAAGACTTC; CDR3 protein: CASSLPLHGQDF
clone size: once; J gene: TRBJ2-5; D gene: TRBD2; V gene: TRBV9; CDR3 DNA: TGTGCCAGCAGCCAAGTCTCCAGCGGGGCAGGGACCCAGTACTTC; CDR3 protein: CASSQVSSGAGTQYF
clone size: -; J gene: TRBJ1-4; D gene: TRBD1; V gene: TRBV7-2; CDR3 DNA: TGTGCCAGCAGCCAGGACAGGGGGCTAGAAAAACTGTTTTTT; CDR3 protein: CASSQDRGLEKLFF
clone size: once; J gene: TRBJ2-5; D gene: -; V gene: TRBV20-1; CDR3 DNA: TGCAGTGCTAGGAGCGGGACAGATAACCAAGAGACCCAGTACTTC; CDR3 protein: CSARSGTDNQETQYF
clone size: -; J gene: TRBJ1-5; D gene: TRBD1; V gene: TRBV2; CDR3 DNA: TGTGCCAGCAGGGCTTCCGGGACAGGGACTCAGCCCCAGCATTTT; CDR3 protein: CASRASGTGTQPQHF
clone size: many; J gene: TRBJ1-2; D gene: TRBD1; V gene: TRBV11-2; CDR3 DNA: TGTGCCAGCAGTCTCGTCCAGGGGGCAAGGGGCTACACCTTC; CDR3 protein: CASSLVQGARGYTF
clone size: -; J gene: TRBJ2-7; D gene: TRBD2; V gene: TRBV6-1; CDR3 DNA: TGTGCCAGCAGTGAACCCGCGAGGAGTAGCGGGAGATCCGCGCAGTACTTC; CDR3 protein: CASSEPARSSGRSAQYF
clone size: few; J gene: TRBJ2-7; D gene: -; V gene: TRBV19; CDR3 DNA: TGTGCCAGTAGTAATTTACGACAGAGCTACGAGCAGTACTTC; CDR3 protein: CASSNLRQSYEQYF
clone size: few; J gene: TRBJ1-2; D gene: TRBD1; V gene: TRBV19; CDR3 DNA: TGTGCCAGTACCCCTCCGGACAGGGGGGGCTATGGCTACACCTTC; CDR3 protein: CASTPPDRGGYGYTF
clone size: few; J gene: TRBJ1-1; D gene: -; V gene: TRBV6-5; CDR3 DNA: TGTGCCAGCAGTTCCACGGTAGGAGCTACTATGAACACTGAAGCTTTCTTT; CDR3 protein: CASSSTVGATMNTEAFF
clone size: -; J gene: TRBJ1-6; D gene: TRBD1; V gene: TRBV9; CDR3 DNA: TGTGCCAGCAGCGTCGAGGGGGCAGGCGAGACTAATTCACCCCTCCACTTT; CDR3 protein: CASSVEGAGETNSPLHF
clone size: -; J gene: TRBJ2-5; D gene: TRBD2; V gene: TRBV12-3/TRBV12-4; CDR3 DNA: TGTGCCAGCAGTCCTAGGGGGACTAGCGCCCAAGAGACCCAGTACTTC; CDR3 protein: CASSPRGTSAQETQYF
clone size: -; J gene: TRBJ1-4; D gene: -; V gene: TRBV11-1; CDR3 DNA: TGTGCCAGCAGCCAAGATGCCGGTTATGAAAAACTGTTTTTT; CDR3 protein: CASSQDAGYEKLFF
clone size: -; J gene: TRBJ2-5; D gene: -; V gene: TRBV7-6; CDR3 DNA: TGTGCCAGCAGCCCCCAACAGGGTAGGCAGACCCAGTACTTC; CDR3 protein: CASSPQQGRQTQYF
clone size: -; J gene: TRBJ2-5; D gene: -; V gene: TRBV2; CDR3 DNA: TGTGCCAGCAGGGAGGGAGTCGCTGAGACCCGGTACTTC; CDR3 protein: CASREGVAETRYF